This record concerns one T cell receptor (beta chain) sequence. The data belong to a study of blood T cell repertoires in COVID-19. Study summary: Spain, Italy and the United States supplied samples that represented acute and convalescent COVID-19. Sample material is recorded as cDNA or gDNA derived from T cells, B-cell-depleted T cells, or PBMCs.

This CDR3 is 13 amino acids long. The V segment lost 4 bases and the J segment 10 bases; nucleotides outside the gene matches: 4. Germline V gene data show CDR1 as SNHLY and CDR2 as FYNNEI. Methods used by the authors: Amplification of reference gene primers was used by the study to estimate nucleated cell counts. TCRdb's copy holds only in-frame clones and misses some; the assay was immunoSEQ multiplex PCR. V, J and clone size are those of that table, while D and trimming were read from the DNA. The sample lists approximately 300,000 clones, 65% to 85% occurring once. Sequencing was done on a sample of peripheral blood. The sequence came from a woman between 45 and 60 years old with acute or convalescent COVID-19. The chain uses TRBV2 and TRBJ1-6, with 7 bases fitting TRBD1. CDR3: CASSVGGESPLHF. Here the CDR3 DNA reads TGTGCCAGCAGTGTAGGGGGCGAATCACCCCTCCACTTT.